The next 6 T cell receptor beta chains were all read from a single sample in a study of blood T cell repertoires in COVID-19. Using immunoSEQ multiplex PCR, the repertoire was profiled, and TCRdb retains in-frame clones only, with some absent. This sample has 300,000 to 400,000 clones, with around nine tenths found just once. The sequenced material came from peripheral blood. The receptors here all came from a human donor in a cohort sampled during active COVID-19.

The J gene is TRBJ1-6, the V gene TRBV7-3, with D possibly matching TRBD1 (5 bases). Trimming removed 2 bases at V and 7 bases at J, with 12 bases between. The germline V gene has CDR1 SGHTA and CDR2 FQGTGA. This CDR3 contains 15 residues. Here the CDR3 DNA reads TGTGCCAGCAGCTTAGGCCCCCGGGGGAATTCACCCCTCCACTTT. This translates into CASSLGPRGNSPLHF.

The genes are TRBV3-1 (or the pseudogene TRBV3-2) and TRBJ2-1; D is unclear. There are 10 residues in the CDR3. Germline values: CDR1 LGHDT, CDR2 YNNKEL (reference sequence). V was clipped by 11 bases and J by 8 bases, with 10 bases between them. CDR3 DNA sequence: TGTGCCTCCGAGGCATATGAGCAGTTCTTC. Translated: CASEAYEQFF.

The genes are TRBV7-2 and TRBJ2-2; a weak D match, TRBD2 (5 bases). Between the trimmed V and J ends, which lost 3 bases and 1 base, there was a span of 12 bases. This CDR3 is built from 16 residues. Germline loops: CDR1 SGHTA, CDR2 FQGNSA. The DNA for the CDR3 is TGTGCCAGCAGCTTGGACTCTGGCGGGAACACCGGGGAGCTGTTTTTT. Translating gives CASSLDSGGNTGELFF.

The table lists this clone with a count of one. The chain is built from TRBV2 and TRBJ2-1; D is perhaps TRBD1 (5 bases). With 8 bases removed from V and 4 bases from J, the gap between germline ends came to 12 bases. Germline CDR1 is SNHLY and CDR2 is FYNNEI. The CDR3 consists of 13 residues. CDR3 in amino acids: CASVRQLYNEQFF. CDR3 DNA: TGTGCCAGCGTACGACAGTTATACAATGAGCAGTTCTTC.

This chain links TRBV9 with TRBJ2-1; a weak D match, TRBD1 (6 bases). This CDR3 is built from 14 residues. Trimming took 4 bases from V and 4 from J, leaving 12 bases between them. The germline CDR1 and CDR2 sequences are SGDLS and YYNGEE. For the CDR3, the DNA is TGTGCCAGCAGCCCAGGGGTTCGGTACAATGAGCAGTTCTTC. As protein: CASSPGVRYNEQFF.

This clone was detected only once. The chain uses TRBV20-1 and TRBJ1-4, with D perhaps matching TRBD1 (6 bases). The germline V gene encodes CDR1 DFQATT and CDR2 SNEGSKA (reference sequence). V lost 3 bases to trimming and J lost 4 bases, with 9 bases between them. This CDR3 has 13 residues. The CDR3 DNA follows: TGCAGTGCTAGTAGGGGGTTTAATGAAAAACTGTTTTTT. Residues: CSASRGFNEKLFF.